This section outlines one T cell receptor beta chain sequence together with its context. Its target is unknown. In the PCR, 60 Vbeta and 13 Jbeta primers were used. Generated by immunoSEQ multiplex PCR, the TCRdb table keeps only in-frame clones and is missing some. The sample consists of more than 150,000 clones, 76% of them appearing once. Germline V gene sequence: CDR1 MDHEN, CDR2 SYDVKM. The V and J ends lost 3 bases and 5 bases respectively, with 5 bases between them. The CDR3 is 12 residues long. These data come from a study of cytomegalovirus exposure and HLA in healthy donors. For the study at large: Earlier work reported 100 million or so unique TCR beta sequences from roughly 180 million T cells. Unique TCRs from HLA-typed donors, 70 million to 85 million of them, were held in an early data release.

Broader study findings: A later analysis reportedly found that, within productive TCRs, an Asian-associated ancestry cluster had fewer N-insertions than the mean observed across the roughly 630 donors. Reported findings show TCR beta sequences accurately forecast HLA-A and HLA-B alleles in most subjects.

The TCR comes from a man aged 18 to 30 in good health and CMV-seronegative. The chain has TRBV28 and TRBJ2-1; D is undetermined. The sequenced sample consisted of PBMCs. The CDR3 region is CASSFFNNEQFF. Here the CDR3 DNA reads TGTGCCAGCAGTTTTTTTAACAATGAGCAGTTCTTC.